The 2 T cell receptor beta chains reported below all come from one sample, sequenced in a study of blood T cell repertoires in COVID-19. Sequencing used immunoSEQ multiplex PCR; TCRdb keeps in-frame clones, though not all of them. The table shows about 270,000 clones, with 85% occurring only once. The sequenced sample was peripheral blood. The receptors derive from a human donor in a cohort sampled during active COVID-19.

Comments on this clone: The sample contains more than one DNA sequence encoding this CDR3. This sequence joins TRBV29-1 and TRBJ1-2; 9 bases agree with TRBD1. CDR1 and CDR2 from the germline V gene are SQVTM and ANQGSEA. Germline trimming cut 5 bases from V and 3 bases from J; bases unmatched to any gene: 1. The CDR3 totals 12 residues. This CDR3 reads CSVRTGDYGYTF. The CDR3 DNA reads TGCAGCGTTAGGACAGGGGACTATGGCTACACCTTC. The whole variable domain, filled in from reference TRBV29-1 and TRBJ1-2, reads SAVISQKPSRDICQRGTSLTIQCQVDSQVTMMFWYRQQPGQSLTLIATANQGSEATYESGFVIDKFPISRPNLTFSTLTVSNMSPEDSSIYLCSVRTGDYGYTFGSGTRLTVV.

The chain is built from TRBV6-5 and TRBJ2-5; TRBD1 aligns across 8 bases. Trimming at V came to 5 bases and at J to 5 bases, leaving 10 bases not matched to a gene. Germline CDR1 reads MNHEY; CDR2 reads SVGAGI. The CDR3 is 15 amino acids. CDR3 residues: CASSQGARSEETQYF. As DNA, the CDR3 is TGTGCCAGCAGTCAGGGGGCGCGAAGTGAGGAGACCCAGTACTTC.